Each of the 5 T cell receptor beta chains below was sequenced from the same sample in a study of T cell changes during pregnancy in multiple sclerosis. Only in-frame clones appear in the TCRdb table, and some are missing; sequencing was by immunoSEQ multiplex PCR. The sample gives fewer than 85,000 clones, more than 85% of which show up once; 1.5% to 2% is in the top ten. Sequences were derived from peripheral blood, sampled in the first trimester of pregnancy. The receptors were sampled from a female donor in good health, enrolled as a control in a pregnancy study.

The chain uses TRBV2 and TRBJ2-5; unclear D gene. Between the trimmed V and J ends, which lost 6 bases and 5 bases, there was a span of 16 bases. The CDR3 has 14 residues. The germline CDR1 and CDR2 sequences are SNHLY and FYNNEI. The CDR3 loop is CASSVNGADETQYF. Written as DNA, the CDR3 is TGTGCCAGCAGCGTCAACGGAGCCGACGAGACCCAGTACTTC.

The chain joins TRBV6-5 to TRBJ2-2; D remains ambiguous. Germline V gene sequence: CDR1 MNHEY, CDR2 SVGAGI. The CDR3 covers 14 residues. The germline V and J ends were trimmed by 5 bases and 4 bases, with 11 bases remaining between them. The CDR3 DNA is TGTGCCAGCAGTCGTCAGGAATCCACCGGGGAGCTGTTTTTT. It is translated as CASSRQESTGELFF.

This chain joins TRBV15 and TRBJ2-1, with 10 bases matching TRBD2. V shed 8 bases and J 5 bases; nucleotides not matched to a gene: 12. This CDR3 has 16 residues. Germline CDR1 is LNHNV and CDR2 is YYDKDF (reference sequence). The DNA for the CDR3 is TGTGCCACCCAAAATCCCCTAGCGGGAGTTGACAATGAGCAGTTCTTC. This codes for CATQNPLAGVDNEQFF.

V and J are TRBV20-1 and TRBJ2-1, with D maybe TRBD1 (5 bases). This CDR3 spans 11 amino acids. The germline V gene encodes CDR1 DFQATT and CDR2 SNEGSKA (reference sequence). CDR3 bases: TGCTCAAGGGCAGGGCGAAATGAGCAGTTCTTC. Amino acids: CSRAGRNEQFF.

The V and J genes are TRBV2 and TRBJ2-1; weak D call: TRBD1 (6 bases). The CDR3 is 14 residues long. V was clipped by 9 bases and J by 0 bases, with 12 bases between them. In germline, CDR1 is SNHLY, CDR2 FYNNEI. The CDR3 DNA follows: TGTGCCAGGACGACAGGTAGCTCCTACAATGAGCAGTTCTTC. This translates into CARTTGSSYNEQFF.